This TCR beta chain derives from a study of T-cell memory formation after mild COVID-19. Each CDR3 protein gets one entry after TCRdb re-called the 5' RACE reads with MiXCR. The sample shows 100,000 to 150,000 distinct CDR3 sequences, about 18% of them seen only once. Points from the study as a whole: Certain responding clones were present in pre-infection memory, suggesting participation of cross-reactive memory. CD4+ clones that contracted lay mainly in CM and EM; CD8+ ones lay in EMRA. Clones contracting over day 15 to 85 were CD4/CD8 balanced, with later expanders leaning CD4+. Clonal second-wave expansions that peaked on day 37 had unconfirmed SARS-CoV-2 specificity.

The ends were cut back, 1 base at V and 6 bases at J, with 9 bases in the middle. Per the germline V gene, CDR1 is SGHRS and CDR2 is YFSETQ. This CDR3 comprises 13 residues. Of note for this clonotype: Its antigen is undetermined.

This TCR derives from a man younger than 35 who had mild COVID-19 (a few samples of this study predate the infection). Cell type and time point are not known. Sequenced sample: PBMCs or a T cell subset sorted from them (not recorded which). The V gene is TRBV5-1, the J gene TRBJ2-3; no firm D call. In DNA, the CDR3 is TGCGCCAGCAGCTTGATTCTCTCGGATACGCAGTATTTT. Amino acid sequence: CASSLILSDTQYF.